This T cell receptor beta chain was profiled in a study of T cell repertoires in aging, cancer and after chemotherapy. Study as a whole: Donors were grouped into six age bands spanning 30 or younger through 70 or older.

The template was genomic DNA from peripheral blood, not RNA. Rearranged V-D-J TRB sequences were amplified with a mixed TRB-A/B primer pool. TCRdb re-called the multiplex PCR reads with MiXCR, one entry per CDR3 protein. The sample records approximately 2,200 distinct CDR3 sequences, over 20% being singletons. This TCR derives from a human donor with a blood cancer. The sequencing sample was made of blood.

The CDR3 reads CASSLAGPSTDTQYF. Written as DNA, the CDR3 is TGCGCCAGCAGCTTGGCGGGGCCCAGCACAGATACGCAGTATTTT. This chain joins TRBV5-1 and TRBJ2-3; D could derive from TRBD1 or TRBD2 (5 bases each). The CDR3 runs 15 residues. V lost 0 bases and J 0 bases, leaving 8 bases between the germline ends. Germline V CDR1 and CDR2: SGHRS, YFSETQ.